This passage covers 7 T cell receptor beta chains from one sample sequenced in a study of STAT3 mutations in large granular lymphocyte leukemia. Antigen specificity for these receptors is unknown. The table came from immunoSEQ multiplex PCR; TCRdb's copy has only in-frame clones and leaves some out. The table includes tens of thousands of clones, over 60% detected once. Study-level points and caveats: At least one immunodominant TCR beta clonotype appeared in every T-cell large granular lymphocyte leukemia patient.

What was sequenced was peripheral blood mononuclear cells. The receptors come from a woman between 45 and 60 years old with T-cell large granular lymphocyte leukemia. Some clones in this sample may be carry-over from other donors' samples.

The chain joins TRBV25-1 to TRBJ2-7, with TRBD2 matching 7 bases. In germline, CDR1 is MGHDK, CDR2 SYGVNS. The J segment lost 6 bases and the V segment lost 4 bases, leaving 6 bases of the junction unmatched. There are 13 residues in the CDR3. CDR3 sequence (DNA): TGTGCCAGCAGTGCCTCGGGGGGTAGCGAGCAGTACTTC. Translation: CASSASGGSEQYF.

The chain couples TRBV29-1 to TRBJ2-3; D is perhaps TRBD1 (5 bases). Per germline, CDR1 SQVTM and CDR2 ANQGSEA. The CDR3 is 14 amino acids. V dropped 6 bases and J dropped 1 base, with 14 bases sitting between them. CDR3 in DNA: TGCAGCGTCTCCCACATAGGGGGCACAGATACGCAGTATTTT. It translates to CSVSHIGGTDTQYF.

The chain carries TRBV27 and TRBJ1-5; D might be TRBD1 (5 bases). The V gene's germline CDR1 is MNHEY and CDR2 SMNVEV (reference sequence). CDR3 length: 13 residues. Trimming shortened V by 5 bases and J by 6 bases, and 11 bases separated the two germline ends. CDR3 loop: CASSIRGGQPQHF. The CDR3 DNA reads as TGTGCCAGCAGTATAAGGGGCGGTCAGCCCCAGCATTTT.

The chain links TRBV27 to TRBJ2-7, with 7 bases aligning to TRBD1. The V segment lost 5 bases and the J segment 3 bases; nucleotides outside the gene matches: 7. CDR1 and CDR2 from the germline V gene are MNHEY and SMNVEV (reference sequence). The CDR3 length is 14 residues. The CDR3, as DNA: TGTGCCAGCAGTGCAAATCGGGACAGCTACGAGCAGTACTTC. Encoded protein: CASSANRDSYEQYF.

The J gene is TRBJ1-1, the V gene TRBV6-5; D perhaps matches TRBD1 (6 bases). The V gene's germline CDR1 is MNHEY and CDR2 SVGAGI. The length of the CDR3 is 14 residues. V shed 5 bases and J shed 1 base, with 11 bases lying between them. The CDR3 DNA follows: TGTGCCAGCAGTAAGATGACAGGGAACACTGAAGCTTTCTTT. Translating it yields CASSKMTGNTEAFF.

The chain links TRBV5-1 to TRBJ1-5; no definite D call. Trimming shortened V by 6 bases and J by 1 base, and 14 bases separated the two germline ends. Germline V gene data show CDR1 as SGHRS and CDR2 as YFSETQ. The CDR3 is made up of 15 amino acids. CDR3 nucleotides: TGCGCCAGCAAGATCGGTGGCGGAAGCAATCAGCCCCAGCATTTT. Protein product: CASKIGGGSNQPQHF.

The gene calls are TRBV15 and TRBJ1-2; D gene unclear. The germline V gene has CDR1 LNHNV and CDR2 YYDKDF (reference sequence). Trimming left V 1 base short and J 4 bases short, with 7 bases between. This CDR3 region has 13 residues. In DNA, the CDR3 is TGTGCCACCAGCAGAGCCGGGTTCTATGGCTACACCTTC. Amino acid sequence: CATSRAGFYGYTF.